This passage covers 25 T cell receptor beta chains from one sample sequenced in a study of T cell repertoires in cytomegalovirus infection (dated by TCRdb to between 2018 and 2021). For sequencing, an Illumina HiSeq 1500 was employed. In-frame beta chains were kept once TCRdb had trimmed the public reads at Q25 with fastp and called clones with MiXCR. Each CDR3 protein appears once, grouped with its most common genes and DNA. For this sample the table gives around 770,000 distinct CDR3 sequences, of which 25% to 30% were detected only once. The top ten constitute 13% of the sample. Antigens for these TCRs are unknown. Reading the label with the study, this specimen's treatment or condition is: in vitro stimulation with specific CMV peptide epitopes to enrich CMV-specific T cells. The starting material was cultured CD8+ T cells from PBMCs, obtained from culture after CMV antigen stimulation. The receptor source for this set is a human donor in good health (CMV status not recorded). Some clones in this sample may be carry-over from other donors' samples.

This chain uses TRBV7-9 with TRBJ2-5; D is unresolved. This CDR3 is built from 15 residues. Germline V CDR1 and CDR2: SEHNR, FQNEAQ (reference sequence). V gave up 0 bases and J gave up 6 bases, with 14 bases separating them. The CDR3 DNA sequence: TGTGCCAGCAGCTTAGCGGAATCTGCTCAAAAGACCCAGTACTTC. Its protein product is CASSLAESAQKTQYF.

This chain links TRBV12-3 or TRBV12-4 with TRBJ1-5, with a possible D match to TRBD1 (6 bases). This CDR3 comprises 15 residues. Trimming shortened V by 4 bases and J by 6 bases, and 16 bases separated the two germline ends. For the CDR3, the DNA is TGTGCCAGCAGTTCTACAGGGTCGGGCATTCAGCCCCAGCATTTT. It codes for CASSSTGSGIQPQHF.

The V and J genes are TRBV6-6 and TRBJ2-5; 11 bases are a match to TRBD2. The germline CDR1 and CDR2 sequences are MNHNY and SVGAGI (reference sequence). The CDR3 contains 18 residues. J lost 3 bases, V lost 6 bases, and 15 bases had no gene match. CDR3 bases: TGTGCCAGCAGCCCCCGGGCTAGCGGGGGGATGACCAAAGAGACCCAGTACTTC. The encoded protein is CASSPRASGGMTKETQYF.

The rearrangement joins TRBV6-6 to TRBJ1-4; D might be TRBD1 (6 bases). Germline V gene data show CDR1 as MNHNY and CDR2 as SVGAGI (reference sequence). This CDR3 contains 16 residues. Trimming pared 6 bases from V and 8 bases from J, leaving 22 bases between. This CDR3 reads CASSPFLGQKEEKLFF. The DNA of the CDR3 is TGTGCCAGCAGCCCCTTTCTCGGACAGAAAGAAGAAAAACTGTTTTTT.

This clonotype is a singleton in its sample. The rearrangement joins TRBV6-5 to TRBJ1-1; D call uncertain. From germline, CDR1 is MNHEY and CDR2 SVGAGI. V lost 5 bases to trimming and J lost 6 bases, with 10 bases between them. This CDR3 has 12 residues. CDR3 sequence reads: CASSNSMSEAFF. The CDR3 DNA follows: TGTGCCAGCAGTAACAGTATGTCTGAAGCTTTCTTT.

This clonotype was observed a few times. The chain combines TRBV7-9 with TRBJ1-1; tentative D call: TRBD1 (6 bases). This CDR3 is built from 13 residues. V was trimmed by 3 bases and J by 8 bases, leaving 13 bases between them. Per the germline V gene, CDR1 is SEHNR and CDR2 is FQNEAQ (reference sequence). The CDR3 region is CASSFAGTSEAFF. The DNA for the CDR3 is TGTGCCAGCAGCTTCGCCGGGACATCCGAAGCTTTCTTT.

The rearrangement links TRBV5-6 to TRBJ2-7, with D possibly TRBD2 on 5 matching bases. The CDR3 runs to 15 residues. V was shortened by 4 bases and J by 4 bases, with 18 bases between the two germline ends. From germline, CDR1 is SGHDT and CDR2 YYEEEE. The CDR3, as DNA: TGTGCCAGCAGCGTCGAGGGAAGGTTCCCTTACGAGCAGTACGTC. It specifies CASSVEGRFPYEQYV.

At least ten counts were recorded for this clonotype. The gene calls are TRBV7-9 and TRBJ2-1, with 10 nucleotides matching TRBD1. Germline V CDR1 and CDR2: SEHNR, FQNEAQ (reference sequence). This CDR3 contains 12 residues. DNA of the CDR3: TGTGTCGGGACAGGGGTAAGGAATGAGCAGTTCTTC. Translated, it gives CVGTGVRNEQFF.

This clonotype was seen more than once but under ten times. The gene calls are TRBV27 and TRBJ1-1; maybe TRBD1 (5 bases). CDR1 is MNHEY and CDR2 is SMNVEV in the germline V gene (reference sequence). The CDR3 length is 11 residues. Trimming pared 5 bases from V and 11 bases from J, leaving 12 bases between. As DNA, the CDR3 is TGTGCCAGCAGTATTGGGACCGCCGCTTTCTTT. This sequence encodes CASSIGTAAFF.

The chain uses TRBV5-4 and TRBJ2-3; D possibly corresponds to TRBD2 (5 bases). CDR1 SGHNT and CDR2 YYREEE come from the germline V gene (reference sequence). This CDR3 region has 17 residues. Trimming took off 0 bases at V and 0 bases at J, with 14 bases between the two ends. CDR3 protein: CASSLVPPEGSTDTQYF. CDR3 nucleotide sequence: TGTGCCAGCAGCTTGGTACCCCCAGAGGGAAGCACAGATACGCAGTATTTT. Looking up the rest from reference TRBV5-4 and TRBJ2-3 gives the full variable domain: ETGVTQSPTHLIKTRGQQVTLRCSSQSGHNTVSWYQQALGQGPQFIFQYYREEENGRGNFPPRFSGLQFPNYSSELNVNALELDDSALYLCASSLVPPEGSTDTQYFGPGTRLTVL.

In this sample, this clonotype turned up many times. The chain recombines TRBV7-8 with TRBJ1-1; tentative D call: TRBD1 (5 bases). From germline, CDR1 is SGHVS and CDR2 FQNEAQ. V lost 8 bases and J 4 bases, leaving 17 bases between the germline ends. The CDR3 extends over 14 amino acids. The CDR3 region is CASSWTGGGTEAFF. The CDR3 DNA follows: TGTGCCAGCTCATGGACCGGGGGTGGCACTGAAGCTTTCTTT.

This clonotype was detected only a few times. The chain has TRBV7-6 and TRBJ2-5; D not certain. Germline-derived CDR1 and CDR2 are SGHVS and FNYEAQ. The CDR3 contains 13 residues. With 5 bases removed from V and 2 bases from J, the gap between germline ends came to 9 bases. CDR3 nucleotide sequence: TGTGCCAGCAGCAGAGGCAGACAAGAGACCCAGTACTTC. Its translation: CASSRGRQETQYF.

This clonotype was recorded many times. The gene calls are TRBV2 and TRBJ2-1, with D perhaps TRBD2 (6 bases). Germline V gene lookup returns CDR1 SNHLY and CDR2 FYNNEI. V lost 5 bases and J 11 bases, leaving 16 bases between the germline ends. The length of the CDR3 is 13 residues. The CDR3, as DNA: TGTGCCAGCAGTTGGTTTCAGGGCGGGAAGCAGTTCTTC. It encodes CASSWFQGGKQFF.

This clonotype showed up just a few times. The chain recombines TRBV4-1 with TRBJ2-3; 8 nucleotides match TRBD1. CDR3 length: 16 amino acids. Germline V CDR1 and CDR2: MGHRA, YSYEKL. Unmatched junction bases numbered 5, after V lost 1 base and J lost 2 bases. The CDR3 reads CASSQGQGSPTDTQYF. DNA for the CDR3: TGCGCCAGCAGCCAAGGACAGGGGAGCCCCACAGATACGCAGTATTTT.

The chain couples TRBV9 to TRBJ2-5, with 9 bases that match TRBD1. Germline V gene sequence: CDR1 SGDLS, CDR2 YYNGEE. Trimming at V came to 4 bases and at J to 4 bases, leaving 8 bases not matched to a gene. The CDR3 loop spans 15 amino acids. The CDR3 sequence is CASSLRGTGRETQYF. The CDR3, as DNA: TGTGCCAGCAGCCTCAGGGGGACAGGGAGAGAGACCCAGTACTTC. Variable domain in full (rest from reference TRBV9 and TRBJ2-5): DSGVTQTPKHLITATGQRVTLRCSPRSGDLSVYWYQQSLDQGLQFLIQYYNGEERAKGNILERFSAQQFPDLHSELNLSSLELGDSALYFCASSLRGTGRETQYFGPGTRLLVL.

The V and J genes are TRBV4-3 and TRBJ2-3, with D tentatively TRBD2 (5 bases). V lost 0 bases, J lost 4 bases, and 14 bases lay in between. The CDR3 consists of 16 residues. Germline CDR1 LGHNA, CDR2 YSLEER. CDR3 DNA sequence: TGCGCCAGCAGCCAAGAATCGGGGTCTTGGCCAGATACGCAGTATTTT. Translation gives CASSQESGSWPDTQYF.

This clonotype was detected only a few times. V usage is TRBV7-2 and J usage is TRBJ2-7; D ambiguous. CDR1 SGHTA and CDR2 FQGNSA come from the germline V gene. V lost 3 bases and J 6 bases, leaving 6 bases between the germline ends. The CDR3 length is 11 residues. The CDR3 sequence is CASSFLGEQYF. The CDR3 bases are TGTGCCAGCAGCTTCCTTGGCGAGCAGTACTTC.

This chain's CDR3 is CASSLLPGSNQPQHF. The DNA for the CDR3 is TGTGCCAGCAGCTTACTTCCAGGGAGCAATCAGCCCCAGCATTTT. The V and J genes are TRBV7-8 and TRBJ1-5; D might be TRBD1 (5 bases). The CDR3 length is 15 residues. Trimming left V 2 bases short and J 1 base short, with 9 bases between. CDR1 SGHVS and CDR2 FQNEAQ come from the germline V gene.

This clonotype was picked up a small number of times. The chain is built from TRBV5-6 and TRBJ1-1; TRBD1 might be the D (6 bases). Germline loops: CDR1 SGHDT, CDR2 YYEEEE. This CDR3 has 17 residues. The V end was cut by 0 bases, the J end by 0 bases, with 15 bases between. CDR3 sequence (DNA): TGTGCCAGCAGCTTGGGAGGGGGAGGGGCAATGAACACTGAAGCTTTCTTT. Encoded protein: CASSLGGGGAMNTEAFF.

This clonotype was seen more than once but under ten times. The chain links TRBV27 to TRBJ1-1; weak D call: TRBD1 (5 bases). The CDR3 runs to 15 residues. From germline, CDR1 is MNHEY and CDR2 SMNVEV (reference sequence). The V gene lost 3 bases and the J gene lost 1 base, with 12 bases spanning the gap. CDR3: CASSFNGDPNTEAFF. The CDR3 region has the DNA TGTGCCAGCAGTTTCAACGGGGACCCGAACACTGAAGCTTTCTTT.

V and J are TRBV7-3 and TRBJ2-3, with 9 bases lining up with TRBD2. This CDR3 is 16 amino acids long. After removal of 5 bases from V and 6 bases from J, the junction contained 12 bases not matched to a gene. The germline V gene encodes CDR1 SGHTA and CDR2 FQGTGA. CDR3 region: CASSHIGAGGQDTQYF. The CDR3 nucleotides read TGTGCCAGCAGCCATATCGGGGCGGGGGGGCAGGATACGCAGTATTTT.

The table lists this clonotype with a few counts. The chain is built from TRBV6-1 and TRBJ2-7; D is ambiguous. Trimming removed 2 bases from V and 6 bases from J, with 11 bases in between. The CDR3 contains 13 residues. Per germline, CDR1 MNHNS and CDR2 SASEGT. This chain's CDR3 is CASSEIEHTEQYV. For the CDR3, the DNA is TGTGCCAGCAGTGAAATCGAACACACCGAGCAGTACGTC.

The gene calls are TRBV6-6 and TRBJ2-5, with 7 bases fitting TRBD2. CDR3 length equals 16 residues. V was clipped by 2 bases and J by 2 bases; unmatched bases: 8. Germline V gene data show CDR1 as MNHNY and CDR2 as SVGAGI (reference sequence). The CDR3 protein is CASSYPQGGRQETQYF. The CDR3 region has the DNA TGTGCCAGCAGTTACCCCCAGGGAGGGAGGCAAGAGACCCAGTACTTC.

This clonotype occurred many times. The chain carries TRBV6-6 and TRBJ1-5; the D is unclear. The CDR3 has 14 amino acids. V shed 0 bases and J shed 4 bases, with 7 bases lying between them. Germline CDR1 is MNHNY and CDR2 is SVGAGI (reference sequence). CDR3 bases: TGTGCCAGCAGTTACTCGACGGCTAATCAGCCCCAGCATTTT. Its protein product is CASSYSTANQPQHF.

This sequence joins TRBV12-3 or TRBV12-4 and TRBJ2-1; D gene unclear. V was clipped by 2 bases and J by 7 bases, with 6 bases between them. The CDR3 consists of 12 residues. This chain's CDR3 is CASSLSKNEQFF. As DNA, the CDR3 is TGTGCCAGCAGTTTATCCAAGAATGAGCAGTTCTTC.